The 30 T cell receptor beta chains reported below all come from one sample, sequenced in a study of blood T cell repertoires in COVID-19. Clones were read by immunoSEQ multiplex PCR, and TCRdb kept only the in-frame ones, dropping some. The repertoire holds about 73,000 clones, with roughly nine tenths as singletons. Sequenced sample: peripheral blood. The receptors stem from a man aged 80 or over with acute or convalescent COVID-19.

This clone was counted a few times. The J gene is TRBJ2-1, the V gene TRBV19, with 11 bases identical to TRBD2. J gave up 8 bases and V 5 bases, and 14 bases lay outside the gene matches. The germline V gene encodes CDR1 LNHDA and CDR2 SQIVND (reference sequence). This CDR3 comprises 17 residues. DNA of the CDR3: TGTGCCAGTAGTCCTCGACTAGCGGGACCCGGCCACGATGAGCAGTTCTTC. Amino acid sequence: CASSPRLAGPGHDEQFF.

This chain connects TRBV18 to TRBJ2-2, with 7 bases matching TRBD1. The germline gives CDR1 KGHSH, CDR2 LQKENI. With V trimmed by 3 bases and J by 1 base, 2 bases remained unmatched. The CDR3 consists of 15 residues. The CDR3 here is CASSPRGLNTGELFF. In DNA form, the CDR3 reads TGTGCCAGCTCACCTAGGGGGCTGAACACCGGGGAGCTGTTTTTT.

The V and J genes are TRBV19 and TRBJ2-3; TRBD1 matches 7 bases. The CDR3 contains 14 residues. In germline, CDR1 is LNHDA, CDR2 SQIVND (reference sequence). V lost 8 bases to trimming and J lost 3 bases; unmatched junction nucleotides: 8. The CDR3 DNA is TGTGCCAGTTGGGACAGAAGCAATACAGATACGCAGTATTTT. Encoded protein: CASWDRSNTDTQYF.

This sequence joins TRBV5-1 and TRBJ2-3; 8 bases agree with TRBD2. V trimming: 0 bases; J trimming: 0 bases; junction bases outside the gene matches: 9. Germline V gene data show CDR1 as SGHRS and CDR2 as YFSETQ. This CDR3 is built from 18 residues. The CDR3 sequence: CASSLASGSLPSTDTQYF. For the CDR3, the DNA is TGCGCCAGCAGCTTGGCTAGCGGGTCACTCCCTAGCACAGATACGCAGTATTTT.

The chain couples TRBV3-1 (or the pseudogene TRBV3-2) to TRBJ2-3, with no clear D. With 4 bases removed from V and 5 bases from J, the gap between germline ends came to 7 bases. Germline V gene sequence: CDR1 LGHDT, CDR2 YNNKEL (reference sequence). This CDR3 is 12 amino acids long. The CDR3 DNA follows: TGTGCCAGCAGCCGGTTGCGAGATACGCAGTATTTT. Translating it yields CASSRLRDTQYF.

The chain has TRBV12-3 or TRBV12-4 and TRBJ1-5; D gene uncertain. Trimming left V 2 bases short and J 6 bases short, with 8 bases between. The length of the CDR3 is 13 residues. CDR3 residues: CASSLTASQPQHF. The CDR3 DNA reads as TGTGCCAGCAGTTTAACAGCCTCTCAGCCCCAGCATTTT.

The chain uses TRBV6-1 and TRBJ2-1; D not certain. Germline loops: CDR1 MNHNS, CDR2 SASEGT. The V and J ends lost 3 bases and 8 bases respectively, with 14 bases between them. There are 14 residues in the CDR3. CDR3 sequence reads: CASSETSLLHEQFF. CDR3 sequence (DNA): TGTGCCAGCAGTGAGACTTCCCTCCTTCATGAGCAGTTCTTC.

This chain uses TRBV5-8 with TRBJ2-3, with D perhaps matching TRBD1 (5 bases). The length of the CDR3 is 16 residues. V was cut by 2 bases and J by 4 bases, with 17 bases left in between. From germline, CDR1 is SGHTS and CDR2 YDEGEE. CDR3 amino acids: CASSFKTSRVADTQYF. CDR3 DNA: TGTGCCAGCAGCTTTAAAACCTCCAGGGTGGCAGATACGCAGTATTTT.

In its sample, this clone was seen a few times. The chain is built from TRBV7-9 and TRBJ2-7; D possibly corresponds to TRBD1 (6 bases). Germline CDR1 and CDR2: SEHNR and FQNEAQ (reference sequence). V lost 1 base to trimming and J lost 5 bases, with 18 bases between them. The CDR3 is made up of 16 amino acids. The CDR3 spells CASSLGGKGPGDEQYF. CDR3 nucleotide sequence: TGTGCCAGCAGCTTAGGAGGGAAGGGGCCAGGGGACGAGCAGTACTTC.

The rearrangement links TRBV6-1 to TRBJ2-2; possibly TRBD2 for D (7 bases). CDR1 and CDR2 from the germline V gene are MNHNS and SASEGT. Deletions cut 3 bases from V and 4 bases from J, with 12 bases between. The CDR3 is made up of 15 amino acids. The CDR3 nucleotides read TGTGCCAGCAGTGAGCTAGGGGGGGGCACCGGGGAGCTGTTTTTT. Its translation is CASSELGGGTGELFF.

V usage is TRBV3-1 (or the pseudogene TRBV3-2) and J usage is TRBJ2-5; 7 positions agree with TRBD2. V dropped 4 bases and J dropped 1; count of bases not matched to a gene: 15. CDR1 and CDR2 from the germline V gene are LGHDT and YNNKEL (reference sequence). There are 18 residues in the CDR3. CDR3 nucleotides: TGTGCCAGCAGCCCGGTGGTCGGAGCGGGGAGTGGCCAAGAGACCCAGTACTTC. Translation: CASSPVVGAGSGQETQYF.

This clone occurred a few times. V gene TRBV7-8 combines with J gene TRBJ1-4; TRBD1 matches 8 bases. The ends lost 3 bases at V and 14 bases at J; junction bases unmatched: 11. Germline V lookup: CDR1 SGHVS, CDR2 FQNEAQ. The CDR3 loop spans 14 amino acids. CDR3 residues: CASSFTPGTGDLFF. The CDR3 DNA is TGTGCCAGCAGCTTTACCCCCGGGACAGGCGACCTGTTTTTT.

This chain uses TRBV5-6 with TRBJ2-7; D is possibly TRBD1 (6 bases). This CDR3 is 15 amino acids long. Germline CDR1 SGHDT, CDR2 YYEEEE. V was trimmed by 0 bases and J by 2 bases, leaving 12 bases between them. CDR3: CASSLVRQVAYEQYF. The CDR3 DNA reads as TGTGCCAGCAGCTTGGTAAGACAGGTCGCCTACGAGCAGTACTTC.

The V gene is TRBV7-8, the J gene TRBJ1-2; D unclear. CDR1 and CDR2 from the germline V gene are SGHVS and FQNEAQ. The CDR3 extends over 14 amino acids. Trimming took off 1 base at V and 3 bases at J, with 9 bases between the two ends. CDR3 in amino acids: CASSLGRVDYGYTF. CDR3 nucleotide sequence: TGTGCCAGCAGCTTAGGTCGGGTAGACTATGGCTACACCTTC.

This clone was seen only once. The chain employs TRBV7-9 and TRBJ2-7; TRBD2 matches 13 bases. Looked up from germline, CDR1 is SEHNR and CDR2 is FQNEAQ (reference sequence). The CDR3 totals 15 residues. J was trimmed by 2 bases and V by 5 bases; bases with no gene match: 3. The DNA for the CDR3 is TGTGCCAGCAGCCCTGGGACTAGCGGGACCTACGAGCAGTACTTC. Its translation: CASSPGTSGTYEQYF.

CDR3 DNA: TGTGCCAGCAGCGTAGATCAGCGGAGGAACACCGGGGAGCTGTTTTTT. Protein product: CASSVDQRRNTGELFF. The J gene is TRBJ2-2, the V gene TRBV9; tentatively, D is TRBD2 (5 bases). The CDR3 totals 16 residues. Trimming removed 0 bases from V and 1 base from J, with 10 bases in between. Germline CDR1 and CDR2: SGDLS and YYNGEE.

This chain uses TRBV2 with TRBJ2-5, with TRBD2 matching 13 bases. The J segment lost 5 bases and the V segment lost 6 bases, leaving 3 bases of the junction unmatched. CDR1 is SNHLY, CDR2 FYNNEI, per germline. The CDR3 is made up of 14 amino acids. The chain's CDR3 is CASSRGLAGETQYF. DNA of the CDR3: TGTGCCAGCAGCAGGGGACTAGCGGGGGAGACCCAGTACTTC.

The chain links TRBV7-6 to TRBJ2-5; possibly TRBD1 for D (5 bases). V lost 10 bases, J lost 1 base, and 19 bases lay in between. Germline V lookup: CDR1 SGHVS, CDR2 FNYEAQ. The length of the CDR3 is 15 residues. The CDR3 DNA follows: TGTGCCACCGCCGGAACAGGATTACTCCAAGAGACCCAGTACTTC. It translates to CATAGTGLLQETQYF.

V is TRBV19 and J is TRBJ1-2; D is ambiguous. V lost 0 bases and J lost 1, with 6 bases in between. Germline V gene sequence: CDR1 LNHDA, CDR2 SQIVND (reference sequence). The CDR3 is 14 amino acids. In DNA, the CDR3 is TGTGCCAGTAGTATAGATCTGTTTAACTATGGCTACACCTTC. Protein product: CASSIDLFNYGYTF.

CDR3 protein: CASSPPQGIYTF. Here the CDR3 DNA reads TGTGCCAGCAGCCCCCCCCAGGGGATCTACACCTTC. The chain combines TRBV7-8 with TRBJ1-2; D possibly corresponds to TRBD1 (6 bases). CDR3 length: 12 residues. The germline gives CDR1 SGHVS, CDR2 FQNEAQ. V was pared by 5 bases and J by 10 bases, with 14 bases between.

The J gene is TRBJ2-3, the V gene TRBV11-2; 7 bases are a match to TRBD1. Trimming took 6 bases from V and 0 from J; bases not matched to a gene: 6. CDR1 SGHAT and CDR2 FQNNGV come from the germline V gene. The CDR3 totals 15 residues. CDR3 DNA sequence: TGTGCCAGCAGTACGACAGGGCTCAGCACAGATACGCAGTATTTT. Encoded protein: CASSTTGLSTDTQYF.

This clone has at least ten counts. The chain joins TRBV19 to TRBJ2-1; weak D call: TRBD1 (6 bases). The germline gives CDR1 LNHDA, CDR2 SQIVND (reference sequence). V shed 5 bases and J shed 11 bases, with 25 bases lying between them. The CDR3 extends over 16 amino acids. CDR3 amino acids: CASSLTPGPQGMKQFF. In DNA, the CDR3 is TGTGCCAGTAGTCTCACCCCGGGACCGCAGGGGATGAAGCAGTTCTTC.

As to this clone: At one of its ends the junction is not consistent with the germline gene, which may arise from a read error. V is TRBV27 and J is TRBJ1-2, with TRBD1 identical over 11 bases. The germline V gene has CDR1 MNHEY and CDR2 SMNVEV (reference sequence). The CDR3 sequence is 15 residues long. CDR3 nucleotide sequence: TGTGCCAGCAGTTCCCGGGACAGGGGGAACTCTGGCTACACCTTC. It specifies CASSSRDRGNSGYTF.

The rearrangement uses TRBV30 and TRBJ2-5; no clear D. Germline V lookup: CDR1 GTSNPN, CDR2 SVGIG (reference sequence). V was pared by 0 bases and J by 0 bases, with 8 bases between. CDR3 length equals 14 residues. Written as DNA, the CDR3 is TGTGCCTGGAGTGTCTGGCGGAACCAAGAGACCCAGTACTTC. Its protein product is CAWSVWRNQETQYF. The full variable domain, with the rest looked up from reference TRBV30 and TRBJ2-5, is SQTIHQWPATLVQPVGSPLSLECTVEGTSNPNLYWYRQAAGRGLQLLFYSVGIGQISSEVPQNLSASRPQDRQFILSSKKLLLSDSGFYLCAWSVWRNQETQYFGPGTRLLVL.

The chain uses TRBV10-1 and TRBJ2-2, with TRBD2 as a possible D gene (6 bases). This CDR3 region has 13 residues. Germline values: CDR1 WNHNN, CDR2 SYGVQD (reference sequence). With 7 bases removed from V and 3 bases from J, the gap between germline ends came to 9 bases. CDR3 amino acids: CASTERDTGELFF. The CDR3 nucleotides read TGCGCCAGCACCGAGCGGGACACCGGGGAGCTGTTTTTT.

The rearrangement uses TRBV18 and TRBJ2-1; possible D gene TRBD1, 7 bases. Germline V gives CDR1 KGHSH, CDR2 LQKENI. The CDR3 runs to 15 residues. Trimming pared 0 bases from V and 5 bases from J, leaving 11 bases between. The DNA of the CDR3 is TGTGCCAGCTCACCACCGGCAGGGGGGAACAATGAGCAGTTCTTC. Protein product: CASSPPAGGNNEQFF.

This clone has only a few counts. This sequence joins TRBV29-1 and TRBJ1-2; D is undetermined. The CDR3 totals 13 residues. V dropped 5 bases and J dropped 5 bases, with 15 bases sitting between them. CDR1 and CDR2 from the germline V gene are SQVTM and ANQGSEA. The CDR3 region is CSVWQASSYGYTF. The CDR3 DNA reads TGCAGCGTTTGGCAGGCTTCCTCATATGGCTACACCTTC. Based on the CDR3 plus reference TRBV29-1 and TRBJ1-2, the full variable domain is SAVISQKPSRDICQRGTSLTIQCQVDSQVTMMFWYRQQPGQSLTLIATANQGSEATYESGFVIDKFPISRPNLTFSTLTVSNMSPEDSSIYLCSVWQASSYGYTFGSGTRLTVV.

Remarks on this clone: The CDR3 end shows no conserved phenylalanine or tryptophan, and so a read error is likely. The gene calls are TRBV7-2 and TRBJ1-3; D not certain. Germline CDR1 and CDR2: SGHTA and FQGNSA. The V gene lost 2 bases and the J gene lost 9 bases, with 14 bases spanning the gap. The CDR3 runs 14 residues. In nucleotides, the CDR3 is TGTGCCAGCAGCTTAAGGGTCGAGGCGGGCACCATATATCTT. This encodes CASSLRVEAGTIYL.

The genes are TRBV12-5 and TRBJ2-5; D is possibly TRBD1 (6 bases). Germline V CDR1 and CDR2: LGHNT, FRNRAP. The V end lost 4 bases, the J end lost 5 bases, and 11 bases lay between the germline ends. This CDR3 contains 13 residues. The CDR3 sequence: CASGSGTHETQYF. Here the CDR3 DNA reads TGTGCTAGTGGTTCCGGGACACACGAGACCCAGTACTTC.

V and J are TRBV12-3 or TRBV12-4 and TRBJ2-1; 7 nucleotides align to TRBD2. This CDR3 comprises 12 residues. Unmatched junction bases numbered 2, after V lost 5 bases and J lost 7 bases. The CDR3 sequence is CASSRTRNEQFF. The CDR3, as DNA: TGTGCCAGCAGTCGGACTAGGAATGAGCAGTTCTTC.